Each of the 2 T cell receptor beta chains below was sequenced from the same sample in a study of T cell clonotyping in hematopoietic cell transplantation. Libraries were prepared by immunoSEQ multiplex PCR; TCRdb keeps only in-frame clonotypes and omits some of them. The sample holds tens of thousands of clones, less than 96% seen once. Time point noted: recipient sample about 28 days before transplant, after cytoreduction. Sequencing was performed on peripheral blood mononuclear cells, taken before stem cell transplant. The receptors were gathered from a woman in her 50s with acute myeloid leukemia. Some clones in this sample may be carry-over from other donors' samples.

This clone was seen once. The chain is built from TRBV7-8 and TRBJ1-3; D call uncertain. The CDR3 has 15 amino acids. V was cut by 5 bases and J by 0 bases, with 11 bases left in between. Germline V gene data show CDR1 as SGHVS and CDR2 as FQNEAQ. In nucleotides, the CDR3 is TGTGCCAGCAGCGCCAACATGGCCTCTGGAAACACCATATATTTT. This translates into CASSANMASGNTIYF.

The rearrangement joins TRBV5-1 to TRBJ1-6; D is ambiguous. Germline V CDR1 and CDR2: SGHRS, YFSETQ. With 0 bases removed from V and 5 bases from J, the gap between germline ends came to 12 bases. The CDR3 sequence is 16 residues long. The CDR3 DNA reads as TGCGCCAGCAGCTTGGGGTCTGGCAGAGATAATTCACCCCTCCACTTT. Translating gives CASSLGSGRDNSPLHF.